These T cell receptor beta chains were read from a single sample in a study of blood T cells in healthy people across ages. TCRdb re-called the 5' RACE reads through MiXCR, storing one row per CDR3 protein. This sample has roughly 1.9 million distinct CDR3 sequences; about 39% occur once, and the top ten carry more than 20%. Sequencing input: blood. The receptor source for this set is a human donor in good health. The CDR3 runs from the conserved cysteine through the conserved F or W. D genes are given only for firm matches. The size field is filled for only some rows; it gives once, few, many or a size class.

size: few
J: TRBJ2-1
D: TRBD2
V: TRBV20-1
CDR3: CSARVAGLRNNEQFF
DNA: TGCAGTGCCCGAGTGGCGGGACTAAGGAACAATGAGCAGTTCTTC

size: -
J: TRBJ1-6
D: -
V: TRBV6-5
CDR3: CASSYSTNRFYNSPLHF
DNA: TGTGCCAGCAGTTACTCGACAAACAGATTCTATAATTCACCCCTCCACTTT

size: many
J: TRBJ2-3
D: -
V: TRBV5-1
CDR3: CASSLDDSTDTQYF
DNA: TGCGCCAGCAGCTTGGACGATAGCACAGATACGCAGTATTTT

size: -
J: TRBJ2-7
D: -
V: TRBV7-2
CDR3: CASSLGPGSNVAYEQYF
DNA: TGTGCCAGCAGCTTAGGGCCAGGGTCTAACGTCGCCTACGAGCAGTACTTC

size: -
J: TRBJ1-2
D: -
V: TRBV20-1
CDR3: CSARGTAVGYTF
DNA: TGCAGTGCTAGAGGGACAGCTGTTGGCTACACCTTC

size: -
J: TRBJ2-7
D: TRBD1
V: TRBV28
CDR3: CASSLIGQESSYEQYF
DNA: TGTGCCAGCAGTTTAATCGGACAGGAGTCCTCCTACGAGCAGTACTTC

size: -
J: TRBJ1-2
D: -
V: TRBV3-1
CDR3: CASSQGRDYGYTF
DNA: TGTGCCAGCAGCCAAGGGCGGGACTATGGCTACACCTTC

size: few
J: TRBJ1-1
D: TRBD1
V: TRBV5-5
CDR3: CASSSDRGLMNTEAFF
DNA: TGTGCCAGCAGCTCGGACAGGGGGTTGATGAACACTGAAGCTTTCTTT

size: few
J: TRBJ2-7
D: TRBD1
V: TRBV6-1
CDR3: CASSVGGQESYEQYF
DNA: TGTGCCAGCAGTGTGGGGGGACAGGAATCCTACGAGCAGTACTTC

size: -
J: TRBJ1-3
D: -
V: TRBV10-3
CDR3: CAISEAGGNTIYF
DNA: TGTGCCATCAGTGAGGCCGGTGGAAACACCATATATTTT

size: -
J: TRBJ1-2
D: -
V: TRBV13
CDR3: CASSPYGGLQDGYTF
DNA: TGTGCCAGCAGCCCCTACGGGGGGCTCCAAGATGGCTACACCTTC

size: -
J: TRBJ2-7
D: -
V: TRBV7-2
CDR3: CASSFGFGGLGEQYF
DNA: TGTGCCAGCAGCTTCGGGTTCGGGGGTCTAGGCGAGCAGTACTTC

size: -
J: TRBJ1-2
D: -
V: TRBV6-6
CDR3: CASSYSQGNGYTF
DNA: TGTGCCAGCAGTTACTCCCAGGGGAATGGCTACACCTTC

size: few
J: TRBJ2-3
D: -
V: TRBV20-1
CDR3: CSARGDTQYF
DNA: TGCAGTGCTAGAGGCGATACGCAGTATTTT

size: -
J: TRBJ2-1
D: TRBD2
V: TRBV12-3/TRBV12-4
CDR3: CASSPRAPTGGYNEQFF
DNA: TGTGCCAGCAGCCCCCGGGCTCCTACGGGGGGCTACAATGAGCAGTTCTTC

size: -
J: TRBJ2-1
D: -
V: TRBV20-1
CDR3: CSARGASRTYNEQFF
DNA: TGCAGTGCTAGAGGGGCGTCCCGAACCTACAATGAGCAGTTCTTC

size: few
J: TRBJ2-1
D: -
V: TRBV28
CDR3: CASSSAGTVSYNEQFF
DNA: TGTGCCAGCAGTTCCGCCGGGACGGTCTCCTACAATGAGCAGTTCTTC

size: few
J: TRBJ1-5
D: -
V: TRBV3-1
CDR3: CASSQAASKNQPQHF
DNA: TGTGCCAGCAGCCAAGCGGCTTCTAAAAATCAGCCCCAGCATTTT

size: -
J: TRBJ2-7
D: TRBD1
V: TRBV4-2
CDR3: CASSQAPGTDYEQYF
DNA: TGTGCCAGCAGCCAAGCACCTGGGACAGACTACGAGCAGTACTTC

size: -
J: TRBJ2-7
D: -
V: TRBV6-2/TRBV6-3
CDR3: CASTLKRILIRGYEQYF
DNA: TGTGCCAGCACCCTAAAGCGGATTTTAATCCGAGGGTACGAGCAGTACTTC

size: -
J: TRBJ2-2
D: -
V: TRBV7-2
CDR3: CASGLDYTGELFF
DNA: TGTGCCAGCGGTTTAGATTATACCGGGGAGCTGTTTTTT

size: once
J: TRBJ1-6
D: -
V: TRBV5-1
CDR3: CASSLAEGGSPLHF
DNA: TGCGCCAGCAGCTTGGCGGAAGGGGGTTCACCCCTCCACTTT

size: -
J: TRBJ2-5
D: TRBD2
V: TRBV5-1
CDR3: CASSGTMGETQYF
DNA: TGCGCCAGCAGCGGGACTATGGGGGAGACCCAGTACTTC

size: many
J: TRBJ2-4
D: -
V: TRBV6-2/TRBV6-3
CDR3: CASTLGDIQYF
DNA: TGTGCCAGCACCTTAGGGGACATTCAGTACTTC

size: few
J: TRBJ2-7
D: TRBD1
V: TRBV28
CDR3: CASSQPGQGSWEQYF
DNA: TGTGCCAGCAGTCAGCCGGGACAGGGGAGTTGGGAGCAGTACTTC

size: -
J: TRBJ1-4
D: -
V: TRBV12-3/TRBV12-4
CDR3: CASSFGGSGEKLFF
DNA: TGTGCCAGCAGCTTCGGGGGGTCTGGTGAAAAACTGTTTTTT

size: -
J: TRBJ1-4
D: TRBD1
V: TRBV5-1
CDR3: CASRLTGYYEKLFF
DNA: TGCGCCAGCAGGCTGACAGGGTATTACGAAAAACTGTTTTTT

size: -
J: TRBJ2-1
D: -
V: TRBV11-1
CDR3: CASSAEVSYNEQFF
DNA: TGTGCCAGCAGCGCCGAAGTCTCCTACAATGAGCAGTTCTTC

size: many
J: TRBJ2-5
D: -
V: TRBV4-1
CDR3: CASSQPLRGAKETQYF
DNA: TGCGCCAGCAGCCAACCCCTGAGAGGGGCCAAAGAGACCCAGTACTTC

size: -
J: TRBJ1-2
D: TRBD1
V: TRBV4-3
CDR3: CASSQGTGAYYGYTF
DNA: TGCGCCAGCAGCCAAGGAACAGGGGCGTACTATGGCTACACCTTC

size: few
J: TRBJ1-3
D: -
V: TRBV13
CDR3: CASSFVRHSGNTIYF
DNA: TGTGCCAGCAGCTTTGTCCGACACTCTGGAAACACCATATATTTT

size: -
J: TRBJ2-5
D: -
V: TRBV7-9
CDR3: CASSSTGLSGETQYF
DNA: TGTGCCAGCAGCTCTACGGGCCTTTCAGGAGAGACCCAGTACTTC

size: few
J: TRBJ2-1
D: -
V: TRBV7-6
CDR3: CASSYYTGGLTLSSYNEQFF
DNA: TGTGCCAGCAGCTATTATACCGGGGGGCTTACACTTAGCTCCTACAATGAGCAGTTCTTC